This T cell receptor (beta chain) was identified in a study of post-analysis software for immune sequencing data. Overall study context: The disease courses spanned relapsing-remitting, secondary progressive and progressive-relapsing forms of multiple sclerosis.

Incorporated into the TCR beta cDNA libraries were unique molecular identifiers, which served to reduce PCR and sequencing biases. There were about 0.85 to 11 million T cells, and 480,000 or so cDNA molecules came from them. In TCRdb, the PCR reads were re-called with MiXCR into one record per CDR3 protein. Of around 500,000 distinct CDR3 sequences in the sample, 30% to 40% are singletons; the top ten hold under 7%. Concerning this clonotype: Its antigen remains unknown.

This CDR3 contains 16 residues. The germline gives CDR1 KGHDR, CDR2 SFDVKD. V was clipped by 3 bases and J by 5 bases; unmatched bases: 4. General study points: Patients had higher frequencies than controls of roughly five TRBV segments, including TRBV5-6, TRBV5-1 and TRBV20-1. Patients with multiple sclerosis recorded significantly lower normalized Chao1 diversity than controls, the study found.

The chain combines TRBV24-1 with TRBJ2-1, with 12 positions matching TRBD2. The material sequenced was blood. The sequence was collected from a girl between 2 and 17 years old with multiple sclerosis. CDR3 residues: CATSDPLAGGDNEQFF. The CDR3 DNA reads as TGTGCCACCAGTGATCCCCTAGCGGGGGGGGACAATGAGCAGTTCTTC.